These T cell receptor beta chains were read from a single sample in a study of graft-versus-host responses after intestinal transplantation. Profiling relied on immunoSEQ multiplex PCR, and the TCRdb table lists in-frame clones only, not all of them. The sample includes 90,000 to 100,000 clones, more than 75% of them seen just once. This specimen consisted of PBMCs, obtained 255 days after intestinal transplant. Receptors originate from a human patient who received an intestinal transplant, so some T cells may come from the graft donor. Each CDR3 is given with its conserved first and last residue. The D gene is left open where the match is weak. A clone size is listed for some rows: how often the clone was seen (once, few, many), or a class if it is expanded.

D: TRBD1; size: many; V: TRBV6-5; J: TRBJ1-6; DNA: TGTGCCAGCAGTTACGCCAGGGGGAATTCACCCCTCCACTTT; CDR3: CASSYARGNSPLHF
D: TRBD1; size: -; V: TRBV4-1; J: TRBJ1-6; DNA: TGCGCCAGCAGCCAAGATCGAGACAGGGGCCATTCACCCCTCCACTTT; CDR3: CASSQDRDRGHSPLHF
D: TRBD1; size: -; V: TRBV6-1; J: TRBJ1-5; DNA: TGTGCCAGTCTCGACAGGGGAAGAAGTCAGCCCCAGCATTTT; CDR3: CASLDRGRSQPQHF
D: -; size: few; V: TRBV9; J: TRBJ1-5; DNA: TGTGCCAGCAGCGTAGTAGGGCCCAATCAGCCCCAGCATTTT; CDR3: CASSVVGPNQPQHF
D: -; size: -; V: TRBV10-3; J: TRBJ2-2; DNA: TGTGCCATACGGGACTTCACCGGGGAGCTGTTTTTT; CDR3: CAIRDFTGELFF
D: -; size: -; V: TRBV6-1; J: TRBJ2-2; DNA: TGTGCCAGCAGTGTTGTGCCGGGCGAGGAGACCGGGGAGCTGTTTTTT; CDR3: CASSVVPGEETGELFF
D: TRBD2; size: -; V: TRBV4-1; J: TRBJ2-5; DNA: TGCGCCAGCAGCCAAGTTAGCGGGGGTGAGACCCAGTACTTC; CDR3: CASSQVSGGETQYF
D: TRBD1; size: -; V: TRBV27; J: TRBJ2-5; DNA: TGTGCCAGCAAGGGGGCAGAACAAGAGACCCAGTACTTC; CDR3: CASKGAEQETQYF
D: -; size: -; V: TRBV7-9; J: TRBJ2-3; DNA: TGTGCCAGCAGCTTAACGGGGGGCACAGATACGCAGTATTTT; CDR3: CASSLTGGTDTQYF
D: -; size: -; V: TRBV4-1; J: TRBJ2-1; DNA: TGCGCCAGGCGGGACGACTACAATGAGCAGTTCTTC; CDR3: CARRDDYNEQFF
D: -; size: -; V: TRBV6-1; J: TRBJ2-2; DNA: TGTGCCAGCAGTGAAGCGCGGGGAACGGGCACCGGGGAGCTGTTTTTT; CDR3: CASSEARGTGTGELFF
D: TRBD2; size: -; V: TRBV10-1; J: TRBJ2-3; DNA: TGCGCCAGCAGTGGAAGGGGACCCGGGACTAGATCCACAGATACGCAGTATTTT; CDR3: CASSGRGPGTRSTDTQYF
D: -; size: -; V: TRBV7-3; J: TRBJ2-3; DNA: TGTGCCAGCAGCTTATCCCCTCCCGCAGATACGCAGTATTTT; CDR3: CASSLSPPADTQYF
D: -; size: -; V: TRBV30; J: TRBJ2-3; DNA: TGTGCCTGGAATCGACTTGTGGCAGATACGCAGTATTTT; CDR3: CAWNRLVADTQYF
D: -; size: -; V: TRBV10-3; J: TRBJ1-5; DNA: TGTGCCATCAGTGAGTCGAAGGGTGGCGGTCAGCCCCAGCATTTT; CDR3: CAISESKGGGQPQHF
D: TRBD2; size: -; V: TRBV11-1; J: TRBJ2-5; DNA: TGTGCCAGCAGCTTAGCTCCCCAGCTAGCGGGGTTGTACCAAGAGACCCAGTACTTC; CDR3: CASSLAPQLAGLYQETQYF
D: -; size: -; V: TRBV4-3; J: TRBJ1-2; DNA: TGCGCCAGCAGCCAAGACACCGGGACCTATGGCTACACCTTC; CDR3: CASSQDTGTYGYTF
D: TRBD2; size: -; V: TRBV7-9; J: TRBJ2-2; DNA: TGTGCCAGCAGCCCCTCATTTCTGGGCGGGAGGAACACCGGGGAGCTGTTTTTT; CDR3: CASSPSFLGGRNTGELFF
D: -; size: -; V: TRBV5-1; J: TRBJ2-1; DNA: TGCGCCAGCAGCTTTGGACTCATAGACAATGAGCAGTTCTTC; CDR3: CASSFGLIDNEQFF
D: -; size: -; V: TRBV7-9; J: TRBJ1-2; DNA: TGTGCCAGCAGCTTGGGGCGCGGCTACACCTTC; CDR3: CASSLGRGYTF
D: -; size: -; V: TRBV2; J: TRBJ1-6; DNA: TGTGCCAGCAGGTCCCGCGGGACGGCGAGCTCCTATAATTCACCCCTCCACTTT; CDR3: CASRSRGTASSYNSPLHF
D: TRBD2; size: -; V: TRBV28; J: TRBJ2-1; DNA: TGTGCCAGCAGTCCCAGTGGGGGGGACTCCTACAATGAGCAGTTCTTC; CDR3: CASSPSGGDSYNEQFF
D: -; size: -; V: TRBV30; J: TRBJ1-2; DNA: TGTGCCTGGAGTCCGGGGGGCTATGGCTACACCTTC; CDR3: CAWSPGGYGYTF
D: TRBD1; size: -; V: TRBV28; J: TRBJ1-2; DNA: TGTGCCAGCAGTTCGCGGACAGGGAGTTCGGGCGGCTACACCTTC; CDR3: CASSSRTGSSGGYTF
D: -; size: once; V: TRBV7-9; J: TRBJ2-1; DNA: TGTGCCAGCAGTGCCAGAGCGGGTAGCTCCTACAATGAGCAGTTCTTC; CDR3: CASSARAGSSYNEQFF
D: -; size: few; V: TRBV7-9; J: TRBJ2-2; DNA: TGTGCCAGCAGCTTTGGAGGGGATACCGGGGAGCTGTTTTTT; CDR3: CASSFGGDTGELFF
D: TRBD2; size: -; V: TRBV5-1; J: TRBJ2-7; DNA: TGCGCCAGCAGCTGGTTAGCGGGGAGCTCCTACGAGCAGTACTTC; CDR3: CASSWLAGSSYEQYF
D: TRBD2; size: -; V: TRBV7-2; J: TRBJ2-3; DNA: TGTGCCAGCAGCTTGGTCCGCGGGGGGAGGGAAACGCAGTATTTT; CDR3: CASSLVRGGRETQYF
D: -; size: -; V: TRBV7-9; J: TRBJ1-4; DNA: TGTGCCAGCAGCTTGTCGACACTTGCAACTAATGAAAAACTGTTTTTT; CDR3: CASSLSTLATNEKLFF
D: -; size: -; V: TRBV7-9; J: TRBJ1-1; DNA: TGTGCCAGCAGCCTCACGGCGAACACTGAAGCTTTCTTT; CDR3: CASSLTANTEAFF
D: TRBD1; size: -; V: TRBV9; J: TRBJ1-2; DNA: TGTGCCAGCAGCCCCGACAGGGGAGACTATGGCTACACCTTC; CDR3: CASSPDRGDYGYTF
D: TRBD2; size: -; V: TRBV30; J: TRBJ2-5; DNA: TGTGCCTGGAGTGTACTAGCGGGGGGTTTCTTAGAGACCCAGTACTTC; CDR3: CAWSVLAGGFLETQYF